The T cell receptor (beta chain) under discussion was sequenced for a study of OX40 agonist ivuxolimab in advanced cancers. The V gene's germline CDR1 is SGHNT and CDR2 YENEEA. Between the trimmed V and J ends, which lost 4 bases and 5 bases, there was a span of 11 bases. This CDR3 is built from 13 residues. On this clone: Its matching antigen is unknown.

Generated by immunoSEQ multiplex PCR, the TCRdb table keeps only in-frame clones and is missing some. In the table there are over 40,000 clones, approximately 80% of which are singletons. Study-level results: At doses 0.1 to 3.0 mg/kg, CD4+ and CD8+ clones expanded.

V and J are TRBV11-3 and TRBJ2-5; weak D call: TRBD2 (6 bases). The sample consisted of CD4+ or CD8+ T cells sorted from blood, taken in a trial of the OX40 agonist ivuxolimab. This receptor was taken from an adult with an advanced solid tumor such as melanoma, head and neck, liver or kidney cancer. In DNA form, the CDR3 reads TGTGCCAGCAGCTATACTAGCTATGAGACCCAGTACTTC. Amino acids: CASSYTSYETQYF.